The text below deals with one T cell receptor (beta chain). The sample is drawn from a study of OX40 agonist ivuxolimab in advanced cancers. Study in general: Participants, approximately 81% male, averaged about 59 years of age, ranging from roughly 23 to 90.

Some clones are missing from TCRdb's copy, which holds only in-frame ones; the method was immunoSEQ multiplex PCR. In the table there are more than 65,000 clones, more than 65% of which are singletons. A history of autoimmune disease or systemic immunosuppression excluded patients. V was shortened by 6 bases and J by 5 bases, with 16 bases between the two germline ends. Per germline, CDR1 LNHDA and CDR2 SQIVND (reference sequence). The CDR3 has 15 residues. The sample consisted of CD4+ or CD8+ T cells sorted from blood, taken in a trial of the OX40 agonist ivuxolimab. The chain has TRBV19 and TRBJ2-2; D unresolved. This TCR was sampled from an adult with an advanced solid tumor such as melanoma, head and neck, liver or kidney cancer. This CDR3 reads CASSPLTVLTGELFF. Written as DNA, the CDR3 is TGTGCCAGTAGCCCGTTGACGGTCTTAACCGGGGAGCTGTTTTTT. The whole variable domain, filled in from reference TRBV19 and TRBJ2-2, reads DGGITQSPKYLFRKEGQNVTLSCEQNLNHDAMYWYRQDPGQGLRLIYYSQIVNDFQKGDIAEGYSVSREKKESFPLTVTSAQKNPTAFYLCASSPLTVLTGELFFGEGSRLTVL.